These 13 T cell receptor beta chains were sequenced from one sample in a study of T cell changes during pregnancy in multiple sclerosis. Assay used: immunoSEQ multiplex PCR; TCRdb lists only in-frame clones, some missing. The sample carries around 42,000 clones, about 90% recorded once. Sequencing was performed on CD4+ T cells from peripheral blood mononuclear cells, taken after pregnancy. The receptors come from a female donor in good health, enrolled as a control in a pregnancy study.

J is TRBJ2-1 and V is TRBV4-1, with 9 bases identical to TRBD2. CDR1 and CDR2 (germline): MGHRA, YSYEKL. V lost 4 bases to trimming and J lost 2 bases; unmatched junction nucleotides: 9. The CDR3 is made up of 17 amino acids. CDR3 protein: CASSPTIAGVPYNEQFF. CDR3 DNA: TGCGCCAGCAGCCCGACGATAGCGGGAGTACCCTACAATGAGCAGTTCTTC.

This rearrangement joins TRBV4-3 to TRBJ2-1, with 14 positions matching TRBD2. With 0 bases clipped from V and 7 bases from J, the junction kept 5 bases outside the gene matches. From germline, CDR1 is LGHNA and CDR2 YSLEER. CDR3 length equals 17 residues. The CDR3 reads CASSQEGLAGVRNEQFF. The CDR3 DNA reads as TGCGCCAGCAGCCAAGAGGGACTAGCGGGAGTAAGGAATGAGCAGTTCTTC.

The DNA of the CDR3 is TGCGCCAGCAGCCAAGATTGGGGGACAGGGCCCCAGAACACTGAAGCTTTCTTT. Translation: CASSQDWGTGPQNTEAFF. The chain couples TRBV4-1 to TRBJ1-1; 9 bases fit TRBD1. CDR1 and CDR2 from the germline V gene are MGHRA and YSYEKL. The CDR3 runs 18 residues. J was trimmed by 1 base and V by 0 bases; bases with no gene match: 9.

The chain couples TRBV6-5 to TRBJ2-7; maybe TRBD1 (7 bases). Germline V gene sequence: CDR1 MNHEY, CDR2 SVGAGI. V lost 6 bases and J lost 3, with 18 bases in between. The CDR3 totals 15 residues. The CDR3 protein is CASRGTTGTLYEQYF. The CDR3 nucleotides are TGTGCCAGCAGGGGAACGACAGGGACTCTCTACGAGCAGTACTTC.

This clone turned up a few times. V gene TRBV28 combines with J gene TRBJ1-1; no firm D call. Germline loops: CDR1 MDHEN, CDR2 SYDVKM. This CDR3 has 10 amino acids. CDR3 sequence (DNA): TGTGCGACGGGGTACACTGAAGCTTTCTTT. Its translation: CATGYTEAFF.

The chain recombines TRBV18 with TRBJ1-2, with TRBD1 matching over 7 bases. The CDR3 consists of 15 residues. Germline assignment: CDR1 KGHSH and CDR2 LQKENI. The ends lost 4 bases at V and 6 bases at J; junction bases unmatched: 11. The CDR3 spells CASSRRQGNLDGYTF. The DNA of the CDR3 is TGTGCCAGCTCACGTCGACAGGGAAATTTAGATGGCTACACCTTC.

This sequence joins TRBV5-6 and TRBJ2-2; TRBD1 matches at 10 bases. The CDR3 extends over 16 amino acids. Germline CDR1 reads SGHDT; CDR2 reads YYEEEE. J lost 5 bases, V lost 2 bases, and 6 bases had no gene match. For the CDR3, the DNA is TGTGCCAGCAGCTTCCGGGACAGGGGCGGAACCGGGGAGCTGTTTTTT. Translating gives CASSFRDRGGTGELFF.

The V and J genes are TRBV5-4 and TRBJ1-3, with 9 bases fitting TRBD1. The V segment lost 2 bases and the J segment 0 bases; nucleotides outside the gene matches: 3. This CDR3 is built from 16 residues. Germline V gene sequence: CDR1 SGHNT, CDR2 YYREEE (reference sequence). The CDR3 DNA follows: TGTGCCAGCAGCTTACAGGGGGCCCTCTCTGGAAACACCATATATTTT. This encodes CASSLQGALSGNTIYF.

Here the CDR3 reads CASSEDRVNEKLFF. CDR3 coding DNA: TGTGCCAGCAGCGAGGACAGGGTGAATGAAAAACTGTTTTTT. This chain connects TRBV2 to TRBJ1-4, with TRBD1 matching 8 bases. The CDR3 runs to 14 residues. The junction had 5 bases not matched to a gene; V was cut back by 6 bases and J by 5 bases. CDR1 is SNHLY, CDR2 FYNNEI, per germline. The full variable domain, completed using reference TRBV2 and TRBJ1-4, is EPEVTQTPSHQVTQMGQEVILRCVPISNHLYFYWYRQILGQKVEFLVSFYNNEISEKSEIFDDQFSVERPDGSNFTLKIRSTKLEDSAMYFCASSEDRVNEKLFFGSGTQLSVL.

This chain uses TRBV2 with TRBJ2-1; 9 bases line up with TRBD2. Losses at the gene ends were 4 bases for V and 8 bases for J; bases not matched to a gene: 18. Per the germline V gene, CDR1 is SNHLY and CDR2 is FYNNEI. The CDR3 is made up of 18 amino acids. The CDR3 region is CASSGLVKPASGIYEQFF. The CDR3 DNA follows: TGTGCCAGCAGTGGACTTGTTAAGCCCGCTAGCGGGATCTATGAGCAGTTCTTC.

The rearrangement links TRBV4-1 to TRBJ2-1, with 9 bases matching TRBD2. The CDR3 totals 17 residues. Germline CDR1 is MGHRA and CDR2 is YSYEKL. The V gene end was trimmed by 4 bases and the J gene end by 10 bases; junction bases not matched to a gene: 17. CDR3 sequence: CASSPREFSGGREEQFF. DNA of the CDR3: TGCGCCAGCAGCCCTCGGGAGTTTAGCGGGGGCCGCGAGGAGCAGTTCTTC.

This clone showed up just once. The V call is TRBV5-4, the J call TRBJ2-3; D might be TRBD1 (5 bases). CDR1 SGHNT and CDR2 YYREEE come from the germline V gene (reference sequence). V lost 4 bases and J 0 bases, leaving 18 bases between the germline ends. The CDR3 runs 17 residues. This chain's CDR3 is CASSVPSGRTSTDTQYF. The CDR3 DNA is TGTGCCAGCAGCGTCCCCTCCGGACGGACAAGCACAGATACGCAGTATTTT.

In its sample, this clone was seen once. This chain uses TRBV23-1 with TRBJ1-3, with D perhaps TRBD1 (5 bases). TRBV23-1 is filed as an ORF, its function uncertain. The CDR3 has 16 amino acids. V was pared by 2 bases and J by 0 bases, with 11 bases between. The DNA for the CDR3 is TGCGCCAGCAGTCAAGACAGCTGTCACTCTGGAAACACCATATATTTT. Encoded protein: CASSQDSCHSGNTIYF.